This T cell receptor beta chain was observed in a study of T cell responses to AZD1222 COVID-19 vaccine. Study observations and caveats: Two AZD1222 administrations were followed by greater Spike-specific TCR breadth and depth. Targeting of unmutated variant regions was reportedly seen in nearly half of spike-specific TCRs.

About this clone itself: The antigen is unknown.

Profiling relied on immunoSEQ multiplex PCR, and the TCRdb table lists in-frame clones only, not all of them. The sample holds around 120,000 clones, about 91% seen once. Trimming left V 3 bases short and J 3 bases short, with 12 bases between. Germline V gene data show CDR1 as KGHSH and CDR2 as LQKENI. CDR3 size: 15 residues. The genes are TRBV18 and TRBJ1-5, with D maybe TRBD1 (6 bases). Sequencing used peripheral blood, obtained 28 days after the second AZD1222 dose. The sequence came from an adult who received the AZD1222 COVID-19 vaccine. As DNA, the CDR3 is TGTGCCAGCTCACCGGACAGCTCATTCAATCAGCCCCAGCATTTT. Translated, it gives CASSPDSSFNQPQHF.